One sample yielded the 19 T cell receptor beta chains listed below, sequenced in a study of identifying expanded T cells in peripheral blood. This table comes from immunoSEQ multiplex PCR, and its TCRdb copy is limited to in-frame clones, with some not included. This sample has approximately 100,000 clones; approximately 88% occur once, and the top ten carry approximately 18%. What was sequenced was blood. These receptors came from a person aged 18 to 75 in good health.

This rearrangement joins TRBV7-9 to TRBJ2-2; D is undetermined. The germline V and J ends were trimmed by 7 bases and 3 bases, with 15 bases remaining between them. This CDR3 comprises 15 residues. From germline, CDR1 is SEHNR and CDR2 FQNEAQ (reference sequence). In DNA form, the CDR3 reads TGTGCCAGCACCCCGCCCATAAGGGACACCGGGGAGCTGTTTTTT. Translating it yields CASTPPIRDTGELFF.

This chain connects TRBV28 to TRBJ1-1; no clear D. Per the germline V gene, CDR1 is MDHEN and CDR2 is SYDVKM. Trimming took off 8 bases at V and 0 bases at J, with 10 bases between the two ends. The CDR3 length is 13 residues. CDR3 residues: CASFGTMNTEAFF. In nucleotides, the CDR3 is TGTGCCAGCTTCGGCACAATGAACACTGAAGCTTTCTTT.

The V and J genes are TRBV7-9 and TRBJ2-3; D unclear. The CDR3 sequence is 16 residues long. V was cut by 1 base and J by 3 bases, with 14 bases left in between. Germline assignment: CDR1 SEHNR and CDR2 FQNEAQ (reference sequence). The CDR3 DNA sequence: TGTGCCAGCAGCTTAGTTGTTAGTCAGCTTACAGATACGCAGTATTTT. Protein: CASSLVVSQLTDTQYF.

The rearrangement joins TRBV7-2 to TRBJ2-7; D remains unclear. Trimming took 3 bases from V and 0 from J, leaving 12 bases between them. The CDR3 covers 15 residues. In germline, CDR1 is SGHTA, CDR2 FQGNSA. The CDR3, as DNA: TGTGCCAGCAGCTTTCCCGAGGTAGACTCCTACGAGCAGTACTTC. This encodes CASSFPEVDSYEQYF.

This chain joins TRBV13 and TRBJ2-5; 9 nucleotides match TRBD2. With V trimmed by 4 bases and J by 5 bases, 5 bases remained unmatched. This CDR3 comprises 14 residues. Germline CDR1 PRHDT, CDR2 FYEKMQ (reference sequence). For the CDR3, the DNA is TGTGCCAGCAGCTGGGGGACTAGCTGGGAGACCCAGTACTTC. Translated: CASSWGTSWETQYF.

The sample holds a few counts of this clone. The chain carries TRBV7-2 and TRBJ2-7; 8 bases match TRBD2. From germline, CDR1 is SGHTA and CDR2 FQGNSA. Germline trimming cut 1 base from V and 12 bases from J; bases unmatched to any gene: 14. CDR3 length: 15 residues. The chain's CDR3 is CASSLGLAGSTRGYF. The DNA of the CDR3 is TGTGCCAGCAGCTTAGGGCTAGCGGGTTCCACCCGGGGGTACTTC. Full variable domain (rest looked up from reference TRBV7-2 and TRBJ2-7): GAGVSQSPSNKVTEKGKDVELRCDPISGHTALYWYRQSLGQGLEFLIYFQGNSAPDKSGLPSDRFSAERTGGSVSTLTIQRTQQEDSAVYLCASSLGLAGSTRGYFGPGTRLTVT.

The chain is built from TRBV18 and TRBJ1-5; D gene ambiguous. The ends were cut back, 2 bases at V and 2 bases at J, with 10 bases in the middle. The CDR3 covers 15 residues. CDR1 and CDR2 from the germline V gene are KGHSH and LQKENI. This CDR3 reads CASSPRAGGNQPQHF. CDR3 DNA sequence: TGTGCCAGCTCACCAAGAGCGGGAGGCAATCAGCCCCAGCATTTT.

The chain couples TRBV7-8 to TRBJ2-6; possible D gene TRBD1, 5 bases. The CDR3 extends over 15 amino acids. The germline V gene encodes CDR1 SGHVS and CDR2 FQNEAQ. V was clipped by 1 base and J by 4 bases, with 8 bases between them. This CDR3 is CASSLGGSGANVLTF. CDR3 coding DNA: TGTGCCAGCAGCTTAGGGGGCTCCGGGGCCAACGTCCTGACTTTC.

V gene TRBV28 combines with J gene TRBJ1-2, with D possibly TRBD1 on 6 matching bases. Deletions cut 3 bases from V and 5 bases from J, with 10 bases between. CDR1 and CDR2 (germline): MDHEN, SYDVKM. This CDR3 is 13 amino acids long. CDR3 in amino acids: CASSFSQGYGYTF. The DNA of the CDR3 is TGTGCCAGCAGTTTTAGCCAGGGGTATGGCTACACCTTC.

The CDR3 sequence: CASSLLPLENYGYTF. Written as DNA, the CDR3 is TGCGCCAGCAGCTTGCTCCCCTTGGAAAACTATGGCTACACCTTC. V and J are TRBV5-1 and TRBJ1-2, with D hard to call. The CDR3 has 15 amino acids. Trimming took off 1 base at V and 2 bases at J, with 12 bases between the two ends. CDR1 is SGHRS, CDR2 YFSETQ, per germline.

The genes are TRBV7-9 and TRBJ2-3, with a tentative D call TRBD1 (6 bases). The CDR3 runs 14 residues. The ends were cut back, 1 base at V and 4 bases at J, with 9 bases in the middle. Germline V lookup: CDR1 SEHNR, CDR2 FQNEAQ (reference sequence). The CDR3 is CASSLVAGADTQYF. DNA for the CDR3: TGTGCCAGCAGCTTAGTGGCAGGGGCAGATACGCAGTATTTT. Together with reference TRBV7-9 and TRBJ2-3, the CDR3 gives the full variable domain: DTGVSQNPRHKITKRGQNVTFRCDPISEHNRLYWYRQTLGQGPEFLTYFQNEAQLEKSRLLSDRFSAERPKGSFSTLEIQRTEQGDSAMYLCASSLVAGADTQYFGPGTRLTVL.

The J gene is TRBJ1-1, the V gene TRBV7-8, with D possibly matching TRBD1 (6 bases). Trimming left V 0 bases short and J 6 bases short, with 14 bases between. This CDR3 contains 15 residues. Germline CDR1 and CDR2: SGHVS and FQNEAQ. The chain's CDR3 is CASSLARGGYAEAFF. CDR3 DNA: TGTGCCAGCAGCTTAGCCCGAGGGGGGTACGCTGAAGCTTTCTTT.

The V gene is TRBV5-1, the J gene TRBJ2-7; 9 nucleotides line up with TRBD1. The V gene end was trimmed by 4 bases and the J gene end by 2 bases; junction bases not matched to a gene: 7. CDR1 is SGHRS, CDR2 YFSETQ, per germline. CDR3 length: 15 residues. CDR3 sequence: CASSKGTGHTYEQYF. CDR3 DNA sequence: TGCGCCAGCAGCAAAGGGACAGGGCACACCTACGAGCAGTACTTC.

CDR3 nucleotides: TGTGCCAGCAGCGTATCTCAGGGACAGCCCCAGCATTTT. Amino acids: CASSVSQGQPQHF. The chain couples TRBV9 to TRBJ1-5; a possible D gene is TRBD1 (5 bases). CDR3 length: 13 residues. Germline CDR1 SGDLS, CDR2 YYNGEE. Trimming shortened V by 1 base and J by 7 bases, and 9 bases separated the two germline ends. Using reference TRBV9 and TRBJ1-5 for the parts outside the CDR3, the full variable domain is DSGVTQTPKHLITATGQRVTLRCSPRSGDLSVYWYQQSLDQGLQFLIQYYNGEERAKGNILERFSAQQFPDLHSELNLSSLELGDSALYFCASSVSQGQPQHFGDGTRLSIL.

This rearrangement joins TRBV9 to TRBJ2-3; 10 bases line up with TRBD1. CDR1 is SGDLS and CDR2 is YYNGEE in the germline V gene. The CDR3 extends over 15 amino acids. Trimming took 0 bases from V and 4 from J; bases not matched to a gene: 2. In DNA, the CDR3 is TGTGCCAGCAGCGTAGCAGGGACAGGGGCAGATACGCAGTATTTT. Residues: CASSVAGTGADTQYF.

The chain uses TRBV7-8 and TRBJ1-4; maybe TRBD1 (5 bases). Germline V lookup: CDR1 SGHVS, CDR2 FQNEAQ. V was cut by 4 bases and J by 0 bases, with 15 bases left in between. The CDR3 loop spans 17 amino acids. The CDR3 coding sequence is TGTGCCAGCAGCTCAAAGGGAGACAGACCAACTAATGAAAAACTGTTTTTT. Its protein product is CASSSKGDRPTNEKLFF.

The V gene is TRBV2, the J gene TRBJ2-6; possibly TRBD1 or TRBD2 for D (5 bases each). The length of the CDR3 is 15 residues. The V gene lost 8 bases and the J gene lost 2 bases, with 13 bases spanning the gap. CDR1 and CDR2 from the germline V gene are SNHLY and FYNNEI. The CDR3 DNA reads TGTGCCAGCGAGCAGGGAGCTGCTGGGGCCAACGTCCTGACTTTC. It yields the protein CASEQGAAGANVLTF. The variable domain in full, with the rest retrieved from reference TRBV2 and TRBJ2-6, is EPEVTQTPSHQVTQMGQEVILRCVPISNHLYFYWYRQILGQKVEFLVSFYNNEISEKSEIFDDQFSVERPDGSNFTLKIRSTKLEDSAMYFCASEQGAAGANVLTFGAGSRLTVL.

The V gene is TRBV19, the J gene TRBJ2-7; TRBD2 is a possible D gene (6 bases). The CDR3 sequence is 13 residues long. V was cut by 3 bases and J by 5 bases, with 11 bases left in between. Germline values: CDR1 LNHDA, CDR2 SQIVND (reference sequence). CDR3 sequence reads: CASSIGGVNEQYF. In DNA form, the CDR3 reads TGTGCCAGTAGTATTGGAGGGGTTAACGAGCAGTACTTC. Combining the CDR3 with reference TRBV19 and TRBJ2-7 gives the whole variable domain DGGITQSPKYLFRKEGQNVTLSCEQNLNHDAMYWYRQDPGQGLRLIYYSQIVNDFQKGDIAEGYSVSREKKESFPLTVTSAQKNPTAFYLCASSIGGVNEQYFGPGTRLTVT.

The CDR3 nucleotides read TGTGCCAGCCATAGGAGGGGGGAATTTAGCTATGGCTACACCTTC. This translates into CASHRRGEFSYGYTF. The V and J genes are TRBV2 and TRBJ1-2; possible D gene TRBD1, 6 bases. CDR1 is SNHLY, CDR2 FYNNEI, per germline. The CDR3 length is 15 residues. V shed 8 bases and J shed 4 bases, with 20 bases lying between them.